This record concerns one T cell receptor (beta chain) sequence. Its specificity is not known. This sample is part of a study of response to subunit inactivated influenza vaccine. Study-wide results and limits: Authors proposed each seasonal influenza vaccination draws in few new T cells.

Per the germline V gene, CDR1 is KGHDR and CDR2 is SFDVKD. V was clipped by 2 bases and J by 4 bases; unmatched bases: 4. The CDR3 runs to 16 residues. MiXCR was run by TCRdb on the RT-PCR reads, yielding one entry per CDR3 protein. This sample has about 500,000 distinct CDR3 sequences, with approximately 7.7% found just once. The TCR sequence derives from a man between 50 and 75 years old who received an inactivated influenza vaccine. The sample consisted of PBMCs from blood, taken around 25 months after vaccination. The chain couples TRBV24-1 to TRBJ2-2, with 9 bases fitting TRBD1. CDR3 sequence reads: CATSDSGTGSTGELFF. The CDR3 DNA sequence: TGTGCCACCAGTGATTCTGGGACAGGGAGCACCGGGGAGCTGTTTTTT.